This T cell receptor (beta chain) comes out of a study of human thymus T cells. Study outcomes and limitations: Thymic repertoires of unrelated individuals were reported in related research to overlap highly. Repertoires sampled from thymus and blood appeared biased in V and J gene usage.

Thymic resections from corrective heart surgery supplied the tissue. Having surgery to correct congenital heart defects, healthy Finnish infants acted as the donors. Measured with immunoSEQ multiplex PCR; TCRdb has only the in-frame clones, and not every one. The sample carries roughly 86,000 clones, just over 95% recorded once. Worth noting for this clone: No antigen is known for it.

Germline CDR1 is SEHNR and CDR2 is FQNEAQ (reference sequence). The V gene end was trimmed by 4 bases and the J gene end by 6 bases; junction bases not matched to a gene: 15. The CDR3 loop spans 16 amino acids. The sequenced sample was thymus tissue. V is TRBV7-9 and J is TRBJ2-7, with TRBD2 matching over 7 bases. The TCR sequence derives from a boy younger than two with a congenital heart defect but otherwise immunologically healthy. CDR3 sequence (DNA): TGTGCCAGCAGCTGCACCGCCGGGGGGAGGCTTGGCGAGCAGTACTTC. Encoded protein: CASSCTAGGRLGEQYF.